The next 23 T cell receptor beta chains were all read from a single sample in a study of cytomegalovirus exposure and HLA in healthy donors. PCR involved 60 Vbeta and 13 Jbeta primers. Measured with immunoSEQ multiplex PCR; TCRdb has only the in-frame clones, and not every one. The data show around 200,000 clones, 77% seen once. Sequenced material: PBMCs. Receptors were obtained from a female donor in good health and CMV-seronegative.

The chain joins TRBV28 to TRBJ1-5; the match to TRBD1 covers 7 bases. Germline V gene data show CDR1 as MDHEN and CDR2 as SYDVKM. The V segment lost 6 bases and the J segment 5 bases; nucleotides outside the gene matches: 10. This CDR3 spans 15 amino acids. The chain's CDR3 is CASRSRQGQHQPQHF. CDR3 nucleotides: TGTGCCAGCAGGTCTCGACAGGGTCAGCATCAGCCCCAGCATTTT.

This clone was seen only a few times. The chain links TRBV4-1 to TRBJ2-1; 10 bases are shared with TRBD2. The CDR3 is 16 amino acids. Per germline, CDR1 MGHRA and CDR2 YSYEKL. Trimming removed 3 bases from V and 4 bases from J; junction bases left unmatched: 6. The DNA of the CDR3 is TGCGCCAGCAGCCAGAGTCTAGCGGGGGTGTACAATGAGCAGTTCTTC. This sequence encodes CASSQSLAGVYNEQFF.

The chain has TRBV28 and TRBJ2-7; D is possibly TRBD1 (6 bases). The germline V gene encodes CDR1 MDHEN and CDR2 SYDVKM. The CDR3 runs 16 residues. V dropped 5 bases and J dropped 5 bases, with 22 bases sitting between them. The CDR3 region is CASSDYPTGFPHEQYF. CDR3 bases: TGTGCCAGCAGTGACTACCCCACAGGGTTTCCCCACGAGCAGTACTTC.

The rearrangement uses TRBV9 and TRBJ2-7, with D uncertain. The CDR3 consists of 14 residues. CDR1 and CDR2 (germline): SGDLS, YYNGEE. V shed 0 bases and J shed 0 bases, with 7 bases lying between them. The CDR3 region is CASSVGLFSYEQYF. The CDR3 region has the DNA TGTGCCAGCAGCGTAGGACTGTTCTCCTACGAGCAGTACTTC.

This clone came up once. The chain links TRBV7-3 to TRBJ2-2; 9 bases are a match to TRBD2. Looked up from germline, CDR1 is SGHTA and CDR2 is FQGTGA. Trimming took 2 bases from V and 6 from J; bases not matched to a gene: 4. This CDR3 has 15 residues. The CDR3 DNA is TGTGCCAGCAGCTTACCTCTAGCGGGGTCCGGGGAGCTGTTTTTT. Its translation is CASSLPLAGSGELFF.

The rearrangement links TRBV6-1 to TRBJ1-1, with D possibly TRBD1 on 5 matching bases. V was clipped by 3 bases and J by 6 bases, with 8 bases between them. CDR1 is MNHNS and CDR2 is SASEGT in the germline V gene. The CDR3 loop spans 12 amino acids. The CDR3 here is CASSEGRAEAFF. In DNA form, the CDR3 reads TGTGCCAGCAGTGAGGGCAGGGCTGAAGCTTTCTTT.

This CDR3 is CASSPRNSGRVEQYF. DNA for the CDR3: TGTGCCAGCAGTCCCCGAAATAGCGGGAGAGTAGAGCAGTACTTC. V usage is TRBV27 and J usage is TRBJ2-7; 9 bases agree with TRBD2. With V trimmed by 5 bases and J by 7 bases, 12 bases remained unmatched. Germline CDR1 and CDR2: MNHEY and SMNVEV (reference sequence). The length of the CDR3 is 15 residues.

Concerning this clone: Other DNA sequences in this sample translate to the same CDR3. The chain has TRBV28 and TRBJ1-4, with D hard to call. V lost 3 bases, J lost 7 bases, and 9 bases lay in between. CDR1 is MDHEN and CDR2 is SYDVKM in the germline V gene. This CDR3 comprises 13 residues. In nucleotides, the CDR3 is TGTGCCAGCAGTTTGCGGGGAGCTGAAAAACTGTTTTTT. It yields the protein CASSLRGAEKLFF.

The chain carries TRBV10-2 and TRBJ1-5, with TRBD1 matching 7 bases. The CDR3 is made up of 18 amino acids. The ends lost 4 bases at V and 0 bases at J; junction bases unmatched: 12. Germline assignment: CDR1 WSHSY and CDR2 SAAADI. CDR3: CASSGTGQPFDSNQPQHF. CDR3 in DNA: TGCGCCAGCAGTGGAACGGGACAGCCTTTCGATAGCAATCAGCCCCAGCATTTT.

V gene TRBV6-6 combines with J gene TRBJ2-3; 9 positions match TRBD2. CDR1 is MNHNY, CDR2 SVGAGI, per germline (reference sequence). V lost 2 bases to trimming and J lost 4 bases; unmatched junction nucleotides: 7. This CDR3 contains 16 residues. The CDR3 is CASSYRTSGRSDTQYF. DNA for the CDR3: TGTGCCAGCAGTTACCGTACTAGCGGGCGATCAGATACGCAGTATTTT.

This clone was detected only a few times. V is TRBV5-6 and J is TRBJ1-3; D is uncertain. Trimming took 0 bases from V and 4 from J, leaving 8 bases between them. In germline, CDR1 is SGHDT, CDR2 YYEEEE. This CDR3 contains 14 residues. CDR3 protein: CASSLEVGGNTIYF. CDR3 nucleotide sequence: TGTGCCAGCAGCTTGGAAGTGGGCGGAAACACCATATATTTT.

The chain links TRBV2 to TRBJ1-1; D is uncertain. This CDR3 has 13 residues. V was clipped by 9 bases and J by 6 bases, with 17 bases between them. In germline, CDR1 is SNHLY, CDR2 FYNNEI. CDR3 coding DNA: TGTGCCAGTATTCCGGAATCCGGAGCTGAAGCTTTCTTT. Amino acid sequence: CASIPESGAEAFF. The complete variable domain, with remaining parts taken from reference TRBV2 and TRBJ1-1, reads EPEVTQTPSHQVTQMGQEVILRCVPISNHLYFYWYRQILGQKVEFLVSFYNNEISEKSEIFDDQFSVERPDGSNFTLKIRSTKLEDSAMYFCASIPESGAEAFFGQGTRLTVV.

The CDR3 coding sequence is TGTGCTAGTGGTTTGGACAGGAACACTGAAGCTTTCTTT. Translating it yields CASGLDRNTEAFF. The chain couples TRBV12-5 to TRBJ1-1; D remains unclear. The CDR3 loop spans 13 amino acids. Trimming shortened V by 1 base and J by 1 base, and 4 bases separated the two germline ends. The V gene's germline CDR1 is LGHNT and CDR2 FRNRAP.

The chain employs TRBV6-5 and TRBJ2-7; weak D call: TRBD2 (6 bases). V was cut by 0 bases and J by 7 bases, with 10 bases left in between. Germline V gene sequence: CDR1 MNHEY, CDR2 SVGAGI. There are 13 residues in the CDR3. The CDR3 DNA sequence: TGTGCCAGCAGTTACTCGACTAGATGGGAGCAGTACTTC. It translates to CASSYSTRWEQYF.

The chain is built from TRBV5-4 and TRBJ2-7; possible D gene TRBD2, 6 bases. This CDR3 has 15 amino acids. The V end was cut by 0 bases, the J end by 2 bases, with 12 bases between. Germline lookup yields CDR1 SGHNT and CDR2 YYREEE (reference sequence). The CDR3 nucleotides are TGTGCCAGCAGCTTGGCCGGGGGTCCTACCTACGAGCAGTACTTC. Translation gives CASSLAGGPTYEQYF.

In this sample, this clone turned up a few times. V and J are TRBV5-6 and TRBJ1-2; TRBD1 agrees at 7 bases. The CDR3 runs 15 residues. Per the germline V gene, CDR1 is SGHDT and CDR2 is YYEEEE. Trimming took 3 bases from V and 4 from J; bases not matched to a gene: 9. The chain's CDR3 is CASSSAPGQLYGYTF. For the CDR3, the DNA is TGTGCCAGCAGCTCAGCGCCGGGACAGCTCTATGGCTACACCTTC.

The chain carries TRBV29-1 and TRBJ1-6, with D possibly matching TRBD1 (5 bases). In germline, CDR1 is SQVTM, CDR2 ANQGSEA. The CDR3 is made up of 13 amino acids. Trimming took off 5 bases at V and 5 bases at J, with 10 bases between the two ends. The CDR3 nucleotides are TGCAGCGTTCGAGCAGGGAATAATTCACCCCTCCACTTT. Protein sequence: CSVRAGNNSPLHF.

The V call is TRBV30, the J call TRBJ1-6, with 7 bases aligning to TRBD1. The germline V gene encodes CDR1 GTSNPN and CDR2 SVGIG (reference sequence). J lost 6 bases, V lost 4 bases, and 3 bases had no gene match. The CDR3 consists of 13 residues. CDR3 nucleotides: TGTGCCTGGATACAGGGGTCTAATTCACCCCTCCACTTT. Translating it yields CAWIQGSNSPLHF.

The rearrangement joins TRBV7-2 to TRBJ1-1; TRBD1 matches 8 bases. The CDR3 is 16 amino acids. J lost 1 base, V lost 5 bases, and 9 bases had no gene match. In germline, CDR1 is SGHTA, CDR2 FQGNSA. For the CDR3, the DNA is TGTGCCAGCAGCCCCCGCACCGGGACAGGGAACACTGAAGCTTTCTTT. Protein: CASSPRTGTGNTEAFF.

V gene TRBV28 combines with J gene TRBJ2-3; D gene uncertain. Germline CDR1 is MDHEN and CDR2 is SYDVKM. The ends were cut back, 4 bases at V and 5 bases at J, with 19 bases in the middle. The length of the CDR3 is 16 residues. CDR3 amino acids: CASSSTDHHPRDTQYF. In DNA, the CDR3 is TGTGCCAGCAGTTCTACAGATCATCACCCCCGAGATACGCAGTATTTT.

Worth noting for this clone: The germline gene is not matched at one end of the junction; a read error may be the cause. Other DNA sequences of this sample code for an identical CDR3. The genes are TRBV27 and TRBJ2-7; the match to TRBD2 covers 14 bases. There are 20 residues in the CDR3. Germline V CDR1 and CDR2: MNHEY, SMNVEV (reference sequence). CDR3 in DNA: TGTGCCAGCAGCTTATCCCCCGGGACTAGCGGGAGAGGGAGGGCCTACGAGCAGTACTTC. Protein sequence: CASSLSPGTSGRGRAYEQYF.

This rearrangement joins TRBV6-7 to TRBJ2-7; D is ambiguous. TRBV6-7 is filed as an ORF, its function uncertain. The V end was cut by 9 bases, the J end by 4 bases, with 16 bases between. The CDR3 spans 13 residues. The CDR3 reads CARTRTIPYEQYF. The CDR3 region has the DNA TGTGCCAGGACTCGAACGATACCGTACGAGCAGTACTTC.

The rearrangement links TRBV7-2 to TRBJ2-1; 14 bases fit TRBD2. Germline values: CDR1 SGHTA, CDR2 FQGNSA. The CDR3 contains 15 residues. Germline trimming cut 8 bases from V and 9 bases from J; bases unmatched to any gene: 9. CDR3 loop: CASAGTSGSRGEQFF. The CDR3 coding sequence is TGTGCCAGCGCGGGGACTAGCGGGAGCCGTGGTGAGCAGTTCTTC. Drawing the rest from reference TRBV7-2 and TRBJ2-1, the complete variable domain is GAGVSQSPSNKVTEKGKDVELRCDPISGHTALYWYRQSLGQGLEFLIYFQGNSAPDKSGLPSDRFSAERTGGSVSTLTIQRTQQEDSAVYLCASAGTSGSRGEQFFGPGTRLTVL.